The entry below describes one TCR beta chain. Antigen unknown. This sample was taken from a study of vaccination and CD4 T cells after COVID-19. Study in general: Six males and four females, two Hispanic, made up the convalescents. Across the group, participants received two doses of either BNT162b2 or mRNA-1273 vaccine. Study-wide results and caveats: The rise in median SARS-CoV-2-reactive clonotypes, from roughly 21 to 40, was not significant.

Treatment: approximately 9-day PBMC culture with coronavirus spike peptide pools or control peptides (ViraFEST assay). CD4+ T lymphocytes from the unexposed donor were collected before the COVID-19 pandemic (2011-2018). Around 2 million PBMCs per well were cultured with roughly 9.2 IU/ml IL-2 and 10 ug/ml peptide pools. With the Oncomine TCR Beta short-read assay, DNA from cultured CD4+ T cells was sequenced. TCRdb redid the calling of the PCR reads with MiXCR, one entry per CDR3 protein. The table records roughly 7,000 distinct CDR3 sequences, 50% to 55% of them present only once. The sequencing input was CD4+ T cells from blood, cultured in vitro. The receptor's source is a human donor in good health.

CDR3 protein: CASSYWGGGNTGELFF. In DNA form, the CDR3 reads TGTGCCAGCAGTTACTGGGGCGGGGGGAACACCGGGGAGCTGTTTTTT. V gene TRBV6-5 combines with J gene TRBJ2-2, with 7 bases aligning to TRBD2. J gave up 1 base and V 1 base, and 3 bases lay outside the gene matches. Germline assignment: CDR1 MNHEY and CDR2 SVGAGI. The CDR3 runs 16 residues.